This entry lists 3 T cell receptor beta chains sequenced from one sample in a study of T cell responses to AZD1222 COVID-19 vaccine. Sequencing was performed with immunoSEQ multiplex PCR; in TCRdb, only in-frame clones are kept and a portion is missing. This sample has some 180,000 clones, with 85% to 95% found just once. This material consisted of peripheral blood, taken on day 0 of AZD1222 vaccination. Receptors were obtained from an adult in good health.

The CDR3 sequence is CSASGARGTEAFF. CDR3 nucleotides: TGCAGCGCTTCGGGGGCGCGAGGCACTGAAGCTTTCTTT. The V gene is TRBV29-1, the J gene TRBJ1-1; D perhaps matches TRBD1 (6 bases). V dropped 7 bases and J dropped 4 bases, with 16 bases sitting between them. The germline V gene encodes CDR1 SQVTM and CDR2 ANQGSEA. CDR3 length equals 13 residues.

The sample holds one count of this clone. This chain connects TRBV7-9 to TRBJ2-3; D unresolved. This CDR3 has 15 residues. Germline CDR1 SEHNR, CDR2 FQNEAQ (reference sequence). V lost 3 bases to trimming and J lost 1 base, with 11 bases between them. The CDR3 DNA is TGTGCCAGCAGCTTTGGCTCTAGGGGCACAGATACGCAGTATTTT. It specifies CASSFGSRGTDTQYF. The whole variable domain, filled in from reference TRBV7-9 and TRBJ2-3, reads DTGVSQNPRHKITKRGQNVTFRCDPISEHNRLYWYRQTLGQGPEFLTYFQNEAQLEKSRLLSDRFSAERPKGSFSTLEIQRTEQGDSAMYLCASSFGSRGTDTQYFGPGTRLTVL.

The chain employs TRBV7-9 and TRBJ2-7; possibly TRBD1 or TRBD2 for D (5 bases each). V lost 7 bases to trimming and J lost 0 bases, with 10 bases between them. CDR1 and CDR2 (germline): SEHNR, FQNEAQ (reference sequence). The CDR3 is 13 amino acids. The CDR3 nucleotides are TGTGCCAGCAAGGGACCCAGCTCCTACGAGCAGTACTTC. Residues: CASKGPSSYEQYF.